The subject of this entry is one T cell receptor (beta chain). How the authors handled the data: Reference gene primer amplification yielded estimated nucleated cell counts. Only in-frame clones appear in the TCRdb table, and some are missing; sequencing was by immunoSEQ multiplex PCR. From that table come the V and J calls and clone size; the DNA was used to work out D and trimming. The sample contains about 170,000 clones, around 82% of which appear only once. Germline V gene data show CDR1 as SGHRS and CDR2 as YFSETQ. V was pared by 5 bases and J by 6 bases, with 18 bases between. The CDR3 has 14 residues. The data were taken from a study of blood T cell repertoires in COVID-19. Study summary: The samples span acute and convalescent COVID-19 from the United States, Italy and Spain. T cells, B-cell-depleted T cells, or PBMCs provided the cDNA or gDNA that served as material.

The chain carries TRBV5-1 and TRBJ2-7; D may be TRBD2 (6 bases). Material: peripheral blood. The TCR was taken from a human donor with acute or convalescent COVID-19. The donor label of this sample is uncertain. DNA for the CDR3: TGCGCCAGCAGAAGTTCCTCTCTGGGGGGCGAGCAGTACTTC. Translated: CASRSSSLGGEQYF.